The text below deals with one T cell receptor (beta chain). The antigen is undetermined. Looked up from germline, CDR1 is SQVTM and CDR2 is ANQGSEA. V lost 2 bases and J lost 8, with 21 bases in between. CDR3 length: 15 amino acids. The source of the sample is a study of CD8 T cells in Susac syndrome. Background on the study: When blood was drawn, patients with Susac syndrome were on intravenous immunoglobulin alone, on corticosteroids, or therapy-naive.

Study outcomes and limitations: In Susac syndrome, CD8+ expansion was highest in TEMRA and active disease.

An input of about 0.45 to 1 ug of RNA was subjected to reverse transcription using random hexamers. The method of amplification for TCR beta CDR3 was immunoSEQ multiplex PCR, covering 54 Vbeta and 13 Jbeta. TCRdb re-called the immunoSEQ multiplex PCR reads with MiXCR, one entry per CDR3 protein. The sample holds roughly 80,000 distinct CDR3 sequences, approximately 93% seen once. CD8+ and CD4+ T cells taken from blood had their TCR beta sequenced. This sequence joins TRBV29-1 and TRBJ1-2, with D perhaps TRBD1 (5 bases). The clonotype was recovered from a human donor with Susac syndrome. Sequenced sample: CD8+ T cells from PBMCs. Here the CDR3 DNA reads TGCAGCGTTGAAAGCCCGCCGGGGGAAGGATGGGGCTACACCTTC. It translates to CSVESPPGEGWGYTF.